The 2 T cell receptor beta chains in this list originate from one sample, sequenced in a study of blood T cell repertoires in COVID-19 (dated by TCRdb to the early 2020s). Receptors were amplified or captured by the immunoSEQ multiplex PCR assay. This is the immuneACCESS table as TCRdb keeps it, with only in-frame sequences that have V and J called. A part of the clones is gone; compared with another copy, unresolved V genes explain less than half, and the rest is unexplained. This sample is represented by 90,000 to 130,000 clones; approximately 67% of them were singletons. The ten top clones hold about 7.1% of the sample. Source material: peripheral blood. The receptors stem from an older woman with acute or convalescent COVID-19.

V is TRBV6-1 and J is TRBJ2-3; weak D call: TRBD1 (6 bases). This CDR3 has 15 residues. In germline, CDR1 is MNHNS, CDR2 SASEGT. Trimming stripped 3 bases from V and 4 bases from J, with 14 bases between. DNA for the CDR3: TGTGCCAGCAGTGACAATCACAGGGTCGCAGATACGCAGTATTTT. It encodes CASSDNHRVADTQYF.

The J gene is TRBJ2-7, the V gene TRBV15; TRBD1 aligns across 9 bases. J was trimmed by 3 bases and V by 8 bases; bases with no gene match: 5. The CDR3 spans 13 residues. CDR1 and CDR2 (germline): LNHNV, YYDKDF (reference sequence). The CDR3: CATSRDRVYEQYF. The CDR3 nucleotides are TGTGCCACCTCCCGGGACAGGGTCTACGAGCAGTACTTC.